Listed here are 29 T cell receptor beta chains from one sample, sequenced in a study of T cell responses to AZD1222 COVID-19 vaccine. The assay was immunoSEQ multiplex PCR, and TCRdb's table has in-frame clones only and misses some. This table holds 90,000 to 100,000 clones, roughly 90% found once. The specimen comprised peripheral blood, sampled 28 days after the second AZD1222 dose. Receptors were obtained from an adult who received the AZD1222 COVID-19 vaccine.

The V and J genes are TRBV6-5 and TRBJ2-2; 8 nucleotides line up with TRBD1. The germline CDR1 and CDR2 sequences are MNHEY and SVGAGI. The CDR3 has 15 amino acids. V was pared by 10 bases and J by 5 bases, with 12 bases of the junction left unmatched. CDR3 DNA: TGTGCCACGAATGTTGGACAGGGACGAACCGGGGAGCTGTTTTTT. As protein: CATNVGQGRTGELFF.

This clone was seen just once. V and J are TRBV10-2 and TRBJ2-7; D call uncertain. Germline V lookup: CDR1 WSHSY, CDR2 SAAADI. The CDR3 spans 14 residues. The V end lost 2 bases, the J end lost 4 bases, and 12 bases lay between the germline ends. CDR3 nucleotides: TGCGCCAGCAGTGAGGGCCATAGGGCGTACGAGCAGTACTTC. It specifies CASSEGHRAYEQYF.

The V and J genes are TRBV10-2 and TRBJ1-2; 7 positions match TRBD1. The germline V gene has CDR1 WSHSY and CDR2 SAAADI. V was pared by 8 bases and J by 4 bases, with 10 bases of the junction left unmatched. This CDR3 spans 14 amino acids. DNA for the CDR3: TGCGCCAGCTCCCAGGGGGAGCTCAGCTATGGCTACACCTTC. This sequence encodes CASSQGELSYGYTF.

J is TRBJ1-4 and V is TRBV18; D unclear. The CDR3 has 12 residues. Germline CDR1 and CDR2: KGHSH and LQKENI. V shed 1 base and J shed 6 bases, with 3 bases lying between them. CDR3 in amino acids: CASSPQDEKLFF. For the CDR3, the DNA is TGTGCCAGCTCACCACAGGATGAAAAACTGTTTTTT.

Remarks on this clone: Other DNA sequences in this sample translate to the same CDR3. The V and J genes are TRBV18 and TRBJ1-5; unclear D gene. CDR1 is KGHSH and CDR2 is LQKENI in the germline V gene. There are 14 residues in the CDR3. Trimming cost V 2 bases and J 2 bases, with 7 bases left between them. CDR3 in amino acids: CASSPGVGNQPQHF. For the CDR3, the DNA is TGTGCCAGCTCACCAGGGGTGGGCAATCAGCCCCAGCATTTT.

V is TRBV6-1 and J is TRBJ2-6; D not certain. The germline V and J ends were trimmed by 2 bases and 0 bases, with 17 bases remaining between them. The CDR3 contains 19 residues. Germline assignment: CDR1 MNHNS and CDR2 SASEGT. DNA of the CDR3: TGTGCCAGCAGTGAATTGGGCGTCGTGGGGTTCTCTGGGGCCAACGTCCTGACTTTC. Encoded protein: CASSELGVVGFSGANVLTF.

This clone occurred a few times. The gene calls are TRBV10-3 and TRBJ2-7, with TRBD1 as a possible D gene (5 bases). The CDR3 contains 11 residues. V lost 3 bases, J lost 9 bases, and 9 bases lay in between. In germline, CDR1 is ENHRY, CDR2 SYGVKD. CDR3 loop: CAISERGRQYF. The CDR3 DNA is TGTGCCATCAGTGAAAGGGGCCGGCAGTACTTC.

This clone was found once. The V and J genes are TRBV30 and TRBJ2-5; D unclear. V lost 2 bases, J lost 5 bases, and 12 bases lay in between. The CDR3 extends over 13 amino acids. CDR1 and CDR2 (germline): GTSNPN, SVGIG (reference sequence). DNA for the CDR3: TGTGCCTGGAGTAGTAGCCTTGGGGAGACCCAGTACTTC. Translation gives CAWSSSLGETQYF.

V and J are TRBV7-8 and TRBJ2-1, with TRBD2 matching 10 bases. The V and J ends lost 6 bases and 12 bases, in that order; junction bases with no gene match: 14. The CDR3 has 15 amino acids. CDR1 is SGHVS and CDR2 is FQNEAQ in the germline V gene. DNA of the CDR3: TGTGCCAGCAGGGCTGGGACTAGCGAGCCTCGGTCGCAGTTCTTC. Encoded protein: CASRAGTSEPRSQFF.

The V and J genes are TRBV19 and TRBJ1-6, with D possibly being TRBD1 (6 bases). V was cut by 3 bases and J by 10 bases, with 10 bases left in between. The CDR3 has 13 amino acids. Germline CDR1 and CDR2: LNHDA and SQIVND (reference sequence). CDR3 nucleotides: TGTGCCAGTAGTATGCAGGGGATGTCACCCCTCCACTTT. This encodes CASSMQGMSPLHF.

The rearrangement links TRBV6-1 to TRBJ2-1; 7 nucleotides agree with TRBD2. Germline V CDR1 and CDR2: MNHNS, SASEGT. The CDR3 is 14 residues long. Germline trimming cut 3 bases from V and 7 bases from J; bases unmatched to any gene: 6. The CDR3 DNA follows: TGTGCCAGCAGTGACGGTGCGGGAGTAAATGAGCAGTTCTTC. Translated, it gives CASSDGAGVNEQFF.

CDR3 sequence: CASSFSRPTEAFF. CDR3 coding DNA: TGTGCCAGCAGCTTTTCTCGTCCCACTGAAGCTTTCTTT. The chain couples TRBV7-3 to TRBJ1-1; D remains ambiguous. Trimming removed 3 bases from V and 4 bases from J, with 9 bases in between. From germline, CDR1 is SGHTA and CDR2 FQGTGA. CDR3 length: 13 amino acids.

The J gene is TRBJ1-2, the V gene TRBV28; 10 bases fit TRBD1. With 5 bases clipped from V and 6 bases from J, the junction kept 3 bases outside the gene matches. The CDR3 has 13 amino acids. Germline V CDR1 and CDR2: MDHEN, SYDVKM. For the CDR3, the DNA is TGTGCCAGCAGTCGGACAGGGGGTAATGGCTACACCTTC. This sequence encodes CASSRTGGNGYTF.

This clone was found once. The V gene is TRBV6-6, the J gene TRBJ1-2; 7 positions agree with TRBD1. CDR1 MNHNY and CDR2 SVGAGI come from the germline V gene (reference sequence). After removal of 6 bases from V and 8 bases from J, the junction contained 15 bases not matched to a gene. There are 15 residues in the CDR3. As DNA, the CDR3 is TGTGCCAGCAGCTGGAACGACAGGGCAGACGGCGGCTACACCTTC. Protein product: CASSWNDRADGGYTF.

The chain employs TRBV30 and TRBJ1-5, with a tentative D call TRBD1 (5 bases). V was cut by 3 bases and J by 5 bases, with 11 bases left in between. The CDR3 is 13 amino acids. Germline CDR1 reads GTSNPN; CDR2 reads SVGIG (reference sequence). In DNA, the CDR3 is TGTGCCTGGAGCCCCAGGGATTATCAGCCCCAGCATTTT. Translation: CAWSPRDYQPQHF.

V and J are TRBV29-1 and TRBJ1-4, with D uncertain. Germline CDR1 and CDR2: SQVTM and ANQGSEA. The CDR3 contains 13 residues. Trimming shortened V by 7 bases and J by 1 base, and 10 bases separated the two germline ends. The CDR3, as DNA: TGCAGCGCCCCGGACGGAACTAATGAAAAACTGTTTTTT. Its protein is CSAPDGTNEKLFF.

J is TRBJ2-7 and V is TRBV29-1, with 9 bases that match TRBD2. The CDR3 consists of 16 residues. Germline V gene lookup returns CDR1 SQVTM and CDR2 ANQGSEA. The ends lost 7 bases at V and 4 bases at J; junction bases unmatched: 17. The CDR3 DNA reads TGCAGCGGGGGGAGGAAACGGGAGGGACTAGCTTACGAGCAGTACTTC. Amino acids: CSGGRKREGLAYEQYF.

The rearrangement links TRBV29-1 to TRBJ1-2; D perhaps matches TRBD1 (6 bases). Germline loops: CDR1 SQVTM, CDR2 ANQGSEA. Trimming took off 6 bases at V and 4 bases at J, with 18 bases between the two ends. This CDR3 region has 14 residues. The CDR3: CSVDRDTMGYGYTF. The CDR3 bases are TGCAGCGTCGACCGGGACACAATGGGCTATGGCTACACCTTC.

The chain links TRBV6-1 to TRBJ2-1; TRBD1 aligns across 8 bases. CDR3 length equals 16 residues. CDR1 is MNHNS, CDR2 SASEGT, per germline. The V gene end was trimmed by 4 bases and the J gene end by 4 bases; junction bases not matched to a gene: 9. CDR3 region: CASSVQRDRSYNEQFF. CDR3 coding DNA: TGTGCCAGCAGTGTACAACGGGACAGGTCTTACAATGAGCAGTTCTTC.

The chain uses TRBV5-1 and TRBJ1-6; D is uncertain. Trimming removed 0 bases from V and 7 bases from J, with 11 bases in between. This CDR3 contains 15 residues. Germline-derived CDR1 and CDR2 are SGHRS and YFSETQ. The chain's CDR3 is CASSLETRPNSPLHF. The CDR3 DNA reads TGCGCCAGCAGCTTGGAGACGCGACCCAATTCACCCCTCCACTTT. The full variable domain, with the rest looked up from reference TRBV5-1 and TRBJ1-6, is KAGVTQTPRYLIKTRGQQVTLSCSPISGHRSVSWYQQTPGQGLQFLFEYFSETQRNKGNFPGRFSGRQFSNSRSEMNVSTLELGDSALYLCASSLETRPNSPLHFGNGTRLTVT.

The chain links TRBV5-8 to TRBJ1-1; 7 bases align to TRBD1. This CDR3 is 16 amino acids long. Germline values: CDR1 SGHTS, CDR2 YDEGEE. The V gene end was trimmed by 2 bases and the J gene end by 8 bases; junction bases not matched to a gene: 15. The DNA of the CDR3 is TGTGCCAGCAGCTTCGGGCAGGGGGGCTATCTAGTGGAAGCTTTCTTT. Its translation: CASSFGQGGYLVEAFF.

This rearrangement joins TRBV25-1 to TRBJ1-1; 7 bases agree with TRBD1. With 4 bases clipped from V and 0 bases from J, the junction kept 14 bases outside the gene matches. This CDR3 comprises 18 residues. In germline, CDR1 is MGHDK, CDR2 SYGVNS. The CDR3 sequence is CASSGRDSLSSLNTEAFF. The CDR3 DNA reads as TGTGCCAGCAGTGGCCGGGACAGCCTTAGTTCTTTGAACACTGAAGCTTTCTTT.

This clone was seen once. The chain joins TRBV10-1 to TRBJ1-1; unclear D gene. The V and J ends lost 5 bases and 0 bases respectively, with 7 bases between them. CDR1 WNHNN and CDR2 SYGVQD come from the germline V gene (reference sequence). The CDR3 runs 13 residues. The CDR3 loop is CASSRDLNTEAFF. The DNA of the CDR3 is TGCGCCAGCAGTCGCGACCTGAACACTGAAGCTTTCTTT.

The CDR3 sequence is CASSATSGRPPYEQYF. The CDR3 coding sequence is TGTGCCAGCAGTGCGACTAGCGGGAGGCCGCCCTACGAGCAGTACTTC. This chain uses TRBV6-1 with TRBJ2-7; 13 nucleotides match TRBD2. The CDR3 has 16 amino acids. Germline lookup yields CDR1 MNHNS and CDR2 SASEGT. J gave up 2 bases and V 4 bases, and 5 bases lay outside the gene matches.

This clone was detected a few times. In nucleotides, the CDR3 is TGTGCCAGCAGCTCCGGGCCGAACACTGAAGCTTTCTTT. Its translation is CASSSGPNTEAFF. The V gene is TRBV7-2, the J gene TRBJ1-1; D remains ambiguous. The CDR3 has 13 residues. Germline-derived CDR1 and CDR2 are SGHTA and FQGNSA. V was clipped by 4 bases and J by 1 base, with 7 bases between them.

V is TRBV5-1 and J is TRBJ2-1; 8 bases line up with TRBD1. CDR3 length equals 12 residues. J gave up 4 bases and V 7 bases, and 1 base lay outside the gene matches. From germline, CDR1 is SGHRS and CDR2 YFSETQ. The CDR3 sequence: CASRDRYNEQFF. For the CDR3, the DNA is TGCGCCAGCCGGGACAGGTACAATGAGCAGTTCTTC.

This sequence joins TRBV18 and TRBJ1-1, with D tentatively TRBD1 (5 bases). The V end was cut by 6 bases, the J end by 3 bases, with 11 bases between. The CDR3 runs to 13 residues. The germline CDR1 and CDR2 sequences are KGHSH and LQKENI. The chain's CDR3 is CASSPWGDTEAFF. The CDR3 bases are TGTGCCAGCTCCCCATGGGGGGACACTGAAGCTTTCTTT.

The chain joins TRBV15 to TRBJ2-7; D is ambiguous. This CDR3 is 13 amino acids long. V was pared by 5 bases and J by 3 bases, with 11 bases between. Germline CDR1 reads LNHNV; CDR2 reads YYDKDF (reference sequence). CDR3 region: CATSLQWGYEQYF. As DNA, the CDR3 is TGTGCCACCAGCCTTCAGTGGGGCTACGAGCAGTACTTC. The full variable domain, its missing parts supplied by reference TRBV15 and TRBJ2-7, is DAMVIQNPRYQVTQFGKPVTLSCSQTLNHNVMYWYQQKSSQAPKLLFHYYDKDFNNEADTPDNFQSRRPNTSFCFLDIRSPGLGDTAMYLCATSLQWGYEQYFGPGTRLTVT.

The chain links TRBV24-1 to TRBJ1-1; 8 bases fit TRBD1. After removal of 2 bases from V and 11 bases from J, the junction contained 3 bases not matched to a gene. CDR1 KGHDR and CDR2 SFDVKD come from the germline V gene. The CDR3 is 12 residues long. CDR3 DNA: TGTGCCACCAGTGATTATCAGGGGGCGGCTTTCTTT. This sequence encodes CATSDYQGAAFF.